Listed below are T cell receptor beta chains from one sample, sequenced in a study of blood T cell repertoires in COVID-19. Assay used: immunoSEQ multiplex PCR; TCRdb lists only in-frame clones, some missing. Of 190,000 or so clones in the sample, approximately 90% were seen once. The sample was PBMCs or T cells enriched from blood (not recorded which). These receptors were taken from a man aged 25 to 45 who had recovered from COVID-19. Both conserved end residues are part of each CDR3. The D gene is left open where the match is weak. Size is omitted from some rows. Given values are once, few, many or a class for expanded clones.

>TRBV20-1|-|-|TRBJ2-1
TGCAGTGCACATGAGGTCAATGAGCAGTTCTTC
CSAHEVNEQFF
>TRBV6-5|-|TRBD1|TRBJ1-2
TGTGCCAGCAGTTACTCCCGGACAGGGGGCGGCTATGGCTACACCTTC
CASSYSRTGGGYGYTF
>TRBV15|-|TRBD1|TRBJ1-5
TGTGCCACCAGGACAGGGAGCAATCAGCCCCAGCATTTT
CATRTGSNQPQHF
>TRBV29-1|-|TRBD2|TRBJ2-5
TGCAGCGGTGTACTAGCGGGAGGGGGGGAGACCCAGTACTTC
CSGVLAGGGETQYF
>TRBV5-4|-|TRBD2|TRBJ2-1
TGTGCCAGCAGCCTCGGGACTAGCGGGAACAATGAGCAGTTCTTC
CASSLGTSGNNEQFF
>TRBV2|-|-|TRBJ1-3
TGTGCCAGCACTTCTGGTAGAGGGAACTCTGGAAACACCATATATTTT
CASTSGRGNSGNTIYF
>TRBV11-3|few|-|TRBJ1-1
TGTGCCAGCAGCTTAGAGTACAGGTCCACTGAAGCTTTCTTT
CASSLEYRSTEAFF
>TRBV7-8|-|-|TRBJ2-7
TGTGCCAGCAGCTTAGATCCGGGAACTGGCTACGAGCAGTACTTC
CASSLDPGTGYEQYF
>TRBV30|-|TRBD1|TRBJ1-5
TGTGCCTGGAGTGCCCGGGACAGGGGGGATTTTAGCAATCAGCCCCAGCATTTT
CAWSARDRGDFSNQPQHF
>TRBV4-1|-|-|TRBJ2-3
TGCGCCAGCAGCCAAGTGGGGGCAGGGAGGGGGGATACGCAGTATTTT
CASSQVGAGRGDTQYF
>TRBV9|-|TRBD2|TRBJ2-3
TGTGCCAGCAACGGGAAAAGAGGACTAGCGGGGGCCTCTGCAGATACGCAGTATTTT
CASNGKRGLAGASADTQYF
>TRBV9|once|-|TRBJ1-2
TGTGCCAGCAGCGTAGAAGGGACAAGCGGAGGCTATGGCTACACCTTC
CASSVEGTSGGYGYTF
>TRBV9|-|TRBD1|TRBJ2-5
TGTGCCAGCAGCGTAGAACAGGGGTTCCAAGAGACCCAGTACTTC
CASSVEQGFQETQYF
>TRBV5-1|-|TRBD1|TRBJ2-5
TGCGCCAGCAGCGCAGACAGGGGTGAGACCCAGTACTTC
CASSADRGETQYF
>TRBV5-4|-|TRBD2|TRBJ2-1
TGTGCCAGCAGCTTGGGGCTAGCGGGAGTCAATGAGCAGTTCTTC
CASSLGLAGVNEQFF
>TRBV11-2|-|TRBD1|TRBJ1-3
TGTGCCAGCAGCTGGGGACAGGGGCACTCTGGAAACACCATATATTTT
CASSWGQGHSGNTIYF
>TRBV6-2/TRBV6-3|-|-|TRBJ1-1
TGTGCCAGCAGTTCCCCCCGGGGGAACACTGAAGCTTTCTTT
CASSSPRGNTEAFF
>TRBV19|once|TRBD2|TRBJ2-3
TGTGCCAGTAGTCCCCGGACTAGCGGGATGAGGGGGGGATTCGGTACGCAGTATTTT
CASSPRTSGMRGGFGTQYF
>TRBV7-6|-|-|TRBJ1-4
TGTGCCAGCAGCTTTCCCGGTGGAGCTAATGAAAAACTGTTTTTT
CASSFPGGANEKLFF
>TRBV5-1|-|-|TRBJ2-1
TGCGCCAGCAGCTTGGAAGGGGGCTCCTACAATGAGCAGTTCTTC
CASSLEGGSYNEQFF
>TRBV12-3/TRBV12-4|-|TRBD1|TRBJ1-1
TGTGCCAGCAGCGGGACAGGGGGTCGGGCTTTCTTT
CASSGTGGRAFF
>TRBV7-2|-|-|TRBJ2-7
TGTGCCAGCAGCTCCTCCCGCGGTGGCTACGAGCAGTACTTC
CASSSSRGGYEQYF
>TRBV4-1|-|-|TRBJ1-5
TGCGCCAGCAGCCAAGAAGGGGTTAGGGGACAGCCCCAGCATTTT
CASSQEGVRGQPQHF
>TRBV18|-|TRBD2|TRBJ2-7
TGTGCCAGCTCACCACCGGGTGCACTAGCGGGAGCTTCCTCCTACGAGCAGTACTTC
CASSPPGALAGASSYEQYF
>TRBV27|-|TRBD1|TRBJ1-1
TGTGCCAGCAGTTCGTACGGACAGGGCACTGAAGCTTTCTTT
CASSSYGQGTEAFF
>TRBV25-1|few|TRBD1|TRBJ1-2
TGTGCCAGCAGTGAAACGGCAGGGGGCGGAAACGATATCTATGGCTACACCTTC
CASSETAGGGNDIYGYTF
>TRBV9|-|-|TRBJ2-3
TGTGCCAGCAGCCGACGTTGGGCTGGAAAAGATACGCAGTATTTT
CASSRRWAGKDTQYF
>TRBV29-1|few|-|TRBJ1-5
TGCAGCGCCGGACAGAAGAATCAGCCCCAGCATTTT
CSAGQKNQPQHF
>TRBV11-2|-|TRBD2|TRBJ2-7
TGTGCCAGCAGCCCTGGACTAGCGGGGGGGCATAAGAGGTACGAGCAGTACTTC
CASSPGLAGGHKRYEQYF
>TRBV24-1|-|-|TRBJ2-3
TGTGCCACCAGGGAGGGGTCCCTAGTCGGCACAGATACGCAGTATTTT
CATREGSLVGTDTQYF
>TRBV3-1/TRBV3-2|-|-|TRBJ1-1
TGTGCCAGCAGCCAAGATCCGGGAGCGAACACTGAAGCTTTCTTT
CASSQDPGANTEAFF
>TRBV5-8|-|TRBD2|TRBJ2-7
TGTGCCAGCAGCTTGGTGCGGGAGTTTGTTTACGAGCAGTACTTC
CASSLVREFVYEQYF
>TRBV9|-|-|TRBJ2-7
TGTGCCAGCAGCGTAGAGGCGGGAACCTACGAGCAGTACTTC
CASSVEAGTYEQYF
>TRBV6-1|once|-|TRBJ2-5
TGTGCCAGCAGTGAGTTACAGGGCCTCCAAGAGACCCAGTACTTC
CASSELQGLQETQYF
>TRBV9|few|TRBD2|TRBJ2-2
TGTGCCAGCAGCCCGGTAGCGGGACCCGGGGAGCTGTTTTTT
CASSPVAGPGELFF
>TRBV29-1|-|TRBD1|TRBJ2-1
TGCAGCGTGGAAGGACAGGGTAAATTTCTTTTCAATGAGCAGTTCTTC
CSVEGQGKFLFNEQFF
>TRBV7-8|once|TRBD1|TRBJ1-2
TGTGCCAGCAGCGGCAGACAGGGCAATGGCTACACCTTC
CASSGRQGNGYTF
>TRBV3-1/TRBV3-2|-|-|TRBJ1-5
TGTGCCAGCAGCCAAGAGTCAGAAAGCAATCAGCCCCAGCATTTT
CASSQESESNQPQHF
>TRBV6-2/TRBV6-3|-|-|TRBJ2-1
TGTGCCAGCAGTAGACCCCCGCAGGGAAAGTCAGTCTTC
CASSRPPQGKSVF
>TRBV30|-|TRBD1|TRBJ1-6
TGTGCCTGGAGGGGACAGGGTGGGAATTCACCCCTCCACTTT
CAWRGQGGNSPLHF
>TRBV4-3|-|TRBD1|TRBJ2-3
TGCGCCAGCAGCCTGGGACAGGGGGCAGATACGCAGTATTTT
CASSLGQGADTQYF
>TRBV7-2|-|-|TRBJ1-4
TGTGCCAGCAGTCGCGGGGTAGCTAATGAAAAACTGTTTTTT
CASSRGVANEKLFF
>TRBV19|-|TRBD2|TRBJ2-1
TGTGCCAGTAGTCTCTTCATGGGGGGGTTCGATGAGCAGTTCTTC
CASSLFMGGFDEQFF
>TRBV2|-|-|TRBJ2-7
TGTGCCAGCAGTGGAACAGGGCCTAGTGGCGAGCAGTACTTC
CASSGTGPSGEQYF
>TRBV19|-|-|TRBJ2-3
TGTGCCAGTAGTATAGGTAATAGCTGGTATACAGATACGCAGTATTTT
CASSIGNSWYTDTQYF
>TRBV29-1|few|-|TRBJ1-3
TGCAGCGTTGATGTGGGCGGGAGCTCTGGAAACACCATATATTTT
CSVDVGGSSGNTIYF
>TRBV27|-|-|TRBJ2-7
TGTGCCAGCAGGTCCCTCAGCGGCGAGCAGTACTTC
CASRSLSGEQYF
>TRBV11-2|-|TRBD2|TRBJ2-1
TGTGCCAGCAGGAGCACTTCGGGAGGGGCATACAATGAGCAGTTCTTC
CASRSTSGGAYNEQFF
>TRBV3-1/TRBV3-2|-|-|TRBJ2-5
TGTGCCAGCAGCCAAGATGGTAGTTCCCAAGAGACCCAGTACTTC
CASSQDGSSQETQYF
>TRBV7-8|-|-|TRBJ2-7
TGTGCCAGCAGCTTAGTCGTGGGTGGAGGATACGAGCAGTACTTC
CASSLVVGGGYEQYF
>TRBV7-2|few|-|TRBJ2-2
TGTGCCAGCAGCTTAGTGAGAGCCACCGGGGAGCTGTTTTTT
CASSLVRATGELFF
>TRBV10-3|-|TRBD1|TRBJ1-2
TGTGCCATCAGTGTCGGGAGTGGGGCAGGGGGCTATATCTATGGCTACACCTTC
CAISVGSGAGGYIYGYTF
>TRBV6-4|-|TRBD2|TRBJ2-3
TGTGCCAGCAAGACTAGCGGGGGCACAGATACGCAGTATTTT
CASKTSGGTDTQYF
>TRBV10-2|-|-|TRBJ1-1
TGCGCCAGCAGTGAGCGGGACATAAGGCCTGAAGCTTTCTTT
CASSERDIRPEAFF
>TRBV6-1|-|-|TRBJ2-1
TGTGCCAGCAGTGAATGGCAGGTGAACAATGAGCAGTTCTTC
CASSEWQVNNEQFF
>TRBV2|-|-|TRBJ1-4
TGTGCCAGCAGTGAGGGGGGAACTAATGAAAAACTGTTTTTT
CASSEGGTNEKLFF
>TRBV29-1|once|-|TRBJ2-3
TGCAGCGTTGAAGTCGGGCTGATACAGGGAAAGGGCTTCACAGATACGCAGTATTTT
CSVEVGLIQGKGFTDTQYF
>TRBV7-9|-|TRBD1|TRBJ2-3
TGTGCCAGCAGCTCGGGACAGTCTTTCACAGATACGCAGTATTTT
CASSSGQSFTDTQYF
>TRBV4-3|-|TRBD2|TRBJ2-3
TGCGCCAGCAGCCCCCGGCTAGCGGGGGCACTAGATACGCAGTATTTT
CASSPRLAGALDTQYF
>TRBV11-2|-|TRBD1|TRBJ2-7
TGTGCCAGCAGCTCCTACAGGGGGTCGGACTACGAGCAGTACTTC
CASSSYRGSDYEQYF